The rows below give T cell receptor beta chains drawn from one sample of a study of tissue T cells after allogeneic stem cell transplantation. Clones were read by immunoSEQ multiplex PCR, and TCRdb kept only the in-frame ones, dropping some. In the table there are some 3,500 clones, about 70% of which are singletons. The sequencing used tissue from the right colon, collected at autopsy. The receptors derive from a male donor aged 60 or over with lung cancer. Both conserved end residues are part of each CDR3. D genes are given only for firm matches. Not every row has a clone size; where given, it reads once, few, many or a size class.

len: 13
abundance: NA
v_gene: TRBV4-3
d_gene: NA
j_gene: TRBJ2-5
CDR3nt: TGCGCCAGCAGCCCGAAGACGGGAGAGACCCAGTACTTC
CDR3aa: CASSPKTGETQYF

len: 15
abundance: large
v_gene: TRBV6-6
d_gene: TRBD1
j_gene: TRBJ2-1
CDR3nt: TGTGCCAGCAGTTACACGGGACAGGGGGCAAATGAGCAGTTCTTC
CDR3aa: CASSYTGQGANEQFF

len: 18
abundance: NA
v_gene: TRBV11-2
d_gene: TRBD1
j_gene: TRBJ2-6
CDR3nt: TGTGCCAGCAGCTTATTAAGGACAGGGGCCATGGGGGCCAACGTCCTGACTTTC
CDR3aa: CASSLLRTGAMGANVLTF

len: 16
abundance: NA
v_gene: TRBV9
d_gene: NA
j_gene: TRBJ2-6
CDR3nt: TGTGCCAGCAGCTCCTATGATTCCTCTGGGGCCAACGTCCTGACTTTC
CDR3aa: CASSSYDSSGANVLTF

len: 13
abundance: NA
v_gene: TRBV12-3/TRBV12-4
d_gene: NA
j_gene: TRBJ1-2
CDR3nt: TGTGCCAGCAGTTTGGCAGCTAACTATGGCTACACCTTC
CDR3aa: CASSLAANYGYTF

len: 19
abundance: NA
v_gene: TRBV28
d_gene: TRBD2
j_gene: TRBJ2-7
CDR3nt: TGTGCCAGCAGTTTCCCCCCAGCGGGGGTCAAGCAGGGGTCCTACGAGCAGTACTTC
CDR3aa: CASSFPPAGVKQGSYEQYF

len: 12
abundance: NA
v_gene: TRBV11-2
d_gene: NA
j_gene: TRBJ2-5
CDR3nt: TGTGCCAGCAGCTTAGAAGCAGCCGCCCAGTACTTC
CDR3aa: CASSLEAAAQYF

len: 13
abundance: NA
v_gene: TRBV4-3
d_gene: NA
j_gene: TRBJ1-1
CDR3nt: TGCGCCAGCAGCCCACTAACAGGGTCTGAAGCTTTCTTT
CDR3aa: CASSPLTGSEAFF

len: 14
abundance: few
v_gene: TRBV19
d_gene: NA
j_gene: TRBJ2-3
CDR3nt: TGTGCCAGCAAGACCGGGGGGCGGGTAGATACGCAGTATTTT
CDR3aa: CASKTGGRVDTQYF

len: 12
abundance: NA
v_gene: TRBV5-1
d_gene: NA
j_gene: TRBJ2-2
CDR3nt: TGCGCCAGCAGCTTCTACACCGGGGAGCTGTTTTTT
CDR3aa: CASSFYTGELFF

len: 16
abundance: few
v_gene: TRBV6-5
d_gene: TRBD2
j_gene: TRBJ2-1
CDR3nt: TGTGCCAGCAGTTACTCGTTTACTAGCGGGGGAAATGAGCAGTTCTTC
CDR3aa: CASSYSFTSGGNEQFF

len: 15
abundance: few
v_gene: TRBV28
d_gene: NA
j_gene: TRBJ2-7
CDR3nt: TGTGCCAGCAGCGGACTTTCTAGTACCTCCTACGAGCAGTACTTC
CDR3aa: CASSGLSSTSYEQYF

len: 13
abundance: NA
v_gene: TRBV6-5
d_gene: NA
j_gene: TRBJ2-1
CDR3nt: TGTGCCAGCAATTACCTCGGGTGGAATGAGCAGTTCTTC
CDR3aa: CASNYLGWNEQFF

len: 13
abundance: NA
v_gene: TRBV10-3
d_gene: TRBD2
j_gene: TRBJ2-5
CDR3nt: TGTGCCGCTGGGACTAGCGGGCAAGAGACCCAGTACTTC
CDR3aa: CAAGTSGQETQYF

len: 15
abundance: NA
v_gene: TRBV25-1
d_gene: TRBD1
j_gene: TRBJ2-5
CDR3nt: TGTGCCAGCGCAAGAATCAGGGGGCGCAAGGAGACCCAGTACTTC
CDR3aa: CASARIRGRKETQYF

len: 17
abundance: few
v_gene: TRBV4-3
d_gene: NA
j_gene: TRBJ2-3
CDR3nt: TGCGCCAGCAGCCAAGAGGTCCGGGAGATAAACACAGATACGCAGTATTTT
CDR3aa: CASSQEVREINTDTQYF

len: 14
abundance: NA
v_gene: TRBV29-1
d_gene: NA
j_gene: TRBJ2-5
CDR3nt: TGCAGCGTTGAAGATAGTGAGTCGGTCAAGACCCAGTACTTC
CDR3aa: CSVEDSESVKTQYF

len: 15
abundance: NA
v_gene: TRBV19
d_gene: NA
j_gene: TRBJ1-5
CDR3nt: TGTGCCAGTAGTAACGGACAGTTAAGCAATCAGCCCCAGCATTTT
CDR3aa: CASSNGQLSNQPQHF

len: 14
abundance: few
v_gene: TRBV2
d_gene: NA
j_gene: TRBJ2-7
CDR3nt: TGTGCCAGCACTAGGCGGGCAGGTTCCTACGAGCAGTACTTC
CDR3aa: CASTRRAGSYEQYF

len: 14
abundance: NA
v_gene: TRBV5-1
d_gene: TRBD2
j_gene: TRBJ2-3
CDR3nt: TGCGCCAGCAGTCCGCTAGCGGGACCAGATACGCAGTATTTT
CDR3aa: CASSPLAGPDTQYF

len: 13
abundance: NA
v_gene: TRBV11-1
d_gene: NA
j_gene: TRBJ2-5
CDR3nt: TGTGCCAGCAGCTGGTCCCTAGGGGAGAATCGGTACTTC
CDR3aa: CASSWSLGENRYF

len: 12
abundance: NA
v_gene: TRBV28
d_gene: NA
j_gene: TRBJ1-2
CDR3nt: TGTGCCAGCAGTTTAAAAGGCAGGGCCTACACCTTC
CDR3aa: CASSLKGRAYTF

len: 13
abundance: NA
v_gene: TRBV30
d_gene: TRBD1
j_gene: TRBJ1-5
CDR3nt: TGTGCCTGGAGCGCAGACAGGGGGCGTCCCCAGCATTTT
CDR3aa: CAWSADRGRPQHF

len: 14
abundance: few
v_gene: TRBV6-5
d_gene: NA
j_gene: TRBJ1-5
CDR3nt: TGTGCCAGCAGTTACGAGGGGGGAGTTCAGCCCCAGCATTTT
CDR3aa: CASSYEGGVQPQHF

len: 17
abundance: large
v_gene: TRBV7-9
d_gene: TRBD1
j_gene: TRBJ2-6
CDR3nt: TGTGCCAGCAGCTCCCGGGACAGGGACTCTGGGGCCAACGTCCTGACTTTC
CDR3aa: CASSSRDRDSGANVLTF

len: 15
abundance: NA
v_gene: TRBV10-1
d_gene: NA
j_gene: TRBJ2-2
CDR3nt: TGCGCCAGCAGTAGTGGGGACGGAGGAGTCGGGGAGCTGTTTTTT
CDR3aa: CASSSGDGGVGELFF

len: 16
abundance: few
v_gene: TRBV14
d_gene: NA
j_gene: TRBJ2-1
CDR3nt: TGTGCCAGCAGCCAAGACGAAACAGACTCATACAATGAGCAGTTCTTC
CDR3aa: CASSQDETDSYNEQFF

len: 14
abundance: few
v_gene: TRBV6-6
d_gene: NA
j_gene: TRBJ2-1
CDR3nt: TGTGCCAGCAGTTACCCGGGACACCCCCATGAGCAGTTCTTC
CDR3aa: CASSYPGHPHEQFF

len: 15
abundance: NA
v_gene: TRBV19
d_gene: NA
j_gene: TRBJ1-2
CDR3nt: TGTGCCAGTAGAATTACCGGGACCCAGGGCTATGGCTACACCTTC
CDR3aa: CASRITGTQGYGYTF

len: 14
abundance: NA
v_gene: TRBV7-2
d_gene: TRBD1
j_gene: TRBJ1-2
CDR3nt: TGTGCCAGCATCCCGACAGGGGGCGTGGGTGGCTACACCTTC
CDR3aa: CASIPTGGVGGYTF

len: 14
abundance: NA
v_gene: TRBV2
d_gene: TRBD2
j_gene: TRBJ2-7
CDR3nt: TGTGCCAGCAGGTTCGCTAGCGGGAGGTACGAGCAGTACTTC
CDR3aa: CASRFASGRYEQYF

len: 13
abundance: NA
v_gene: TRBV7-2
d_gene: NA
j_gene: TRBJ2-7
CDR3nt: TGTGCCAGCACCTCGCCCTCCCTTTACGAGCAGTACTTC
CDR3aa: CASTSPSLYEQYF

len: 16
abundance: NA
v_gene: TRBV28
d_gene: TRBD1
j_gene: TRBJ1-1
CDR3nt: TGTGCCAGCAGTCCATGGGACAGGGTCACACTTGGTGAAGCTTTCTTT
CDR3aa: CASSPWDRVTLGEAFF

len: 14
abundance: NA
v_gene: TRBV6-5
d_gene: NA
j_gene: TRBJ1-1
CDR3nt: TGTGCCAGCAGGAAATATCAGCCCGTCACTGAAGCTTTCTTT
CDR3aa: CASRKYQPVTEAFF

len: 16
abundance: NA
v_gene: TRBV4-3
d_gene: NA
j_gene: TRBJ2-3
CDR3nt: TGCGCCAGCAGCCAAGGTGTCTCGGGCTCCACAGATACGCAGTATTTT
CDR3aa: CASSQGVSGSTDTQYF

len: 15
abundance: few
v_gene: TRBV25-1
d_gene: NA
j_gene: TRBJ2-7
CDR3nt: TGTGCCAGCAGTGAATCGGGGACTTACTCCTACGAGCAGTACTTC
CDR3aa: CASSESGTYSYEQYF

len: 16
abundance: large
v_gene: TRBV21-1
d_gene: NA
j_gene: TRBJ2-2
CDR3nt: TGTGCCAGCAGCCTCACAGCGGAGGGGGGGACCGGGGAGCTGTTTTTT
CDR3aa: CASSLTAEGGTGELFF

len: 17
abundance: NA
v_gene: TRBV4-3
d_gene: TRBD2
j_gene: TRBJ2-1
CDR3nt: TGCGCCAGCAGCCAAGATTTGCGGGGGGCCCGCGAGGAAGAGCAGTTCTTC
CDR3aa: CASSQDLRGAREEEQFF

len: 13
abundance: few
v_gene: TRBV6-2/TRBV6-3
d_gene: NA
j_gene: TRBJ2-1
CDR3nt: TGTGCCAGCAGTTCGGCCCTAGCGAATGAGCAGTTCTTC
CDR3aa: CASSSALANEQFF

len: 13
abundance: NA
v_gene: TRBV19
d_gene: TRBD1
j_gene: TRBJ1-6
CDR3nt: TGTGCCAGCAGGACAGGGTCTAGTTCACCCCTCCACTTT
CDR3aa: CASRTGSSSPLHF

len: 15
abundance: NA
v_gene: TRBV28
d_gene: NA
j_gene: TRBJ2-2
CDR3nt: TGTGCCAGCAGGGCGTTCGGGGGAGGAACCGGGGAGCTGTTTTTT
CDR3aa: CASRAFGGGTGELFF

len: 15
abundance: NA
v_gene: TRBV11-3
d_gene: TRBD2
j_gene: TRBJ2-1
CDR3nt: TGTGCCAGCAGCCGGACTAGCGGGAGTAAGAATGAGCAGTTCTTC
CDR3aa: CASSRTSGSKNEQFF

len: 15
abundance: few
v_gene: TRBV9
d_gene: NA
j_gene: TRBJ1-3
CDR3nt: TGTGCCAGCAGCCCCAGGAGTGACCCTGGAAACACCATATATTTT
CDR3aa: CASSPRSDPGNTIYF

len: 15
abundance: NA
v_gene: TRBV7-8
d_gene: NA
j_gene: TRBJ2-3
CDR3nt: TGTGCCAGCAGCTTAGGATGGGGTAGCACAGATACGCAGTATTTT
CDR3aa: CASSLGWGSTDTQYF

len: 13
abundance: large
v_gene: TRBV28
d_gene: NA
j_gene: TRBJ1-5
CDR3nt: TGTGCCAGCCAGTACAGGGGCAATCAGCCCCAGCATTTT
CDR3aa: CASQYRGNQPQHF

len: 16
abundance: NA
v_gene: TRBV7-2
d_gene: TRBD2
j_gene: TRBJ2-1
CDR3nt: TGTGCCAGCAGCGCTCTAGCGGGGGGGTTTTACAATGAGCAGTTCTTC
CDR3aa: CASSALAGGFYNEQFF